This entry concerns a single TCR beta chain. In this sample, this clone turned up a few times. It has no known antigen specificity. The sample holds no much larger clone one base away, and base qualities are not on file. This sample is drawn from a study of shared clonotypes between healthy human individuals (dated by TCRdb to the early 2020s). In the study overall: A few men and a couple of women, aged 18 to 49 years, made up the cohort. For each donor, CD4 naive and CD4 memory were each given three plates, CD8 naive was given two plates, and CD8 memory was given one plate. To estimate repertoire size and how much clonotype sharing occurs between individuals, the study deeply sequenced the blood TCR repertoires of about five healthy adults. To increase sequencing depth and limit assay-specific biases, TCR repertoire library preparation and sequencing were carried out by different laboratories using diverse techniques. Leukapheresis yielded between about 0.85 and 10 billion PBMCs per donor.

Using the deep immunoSEQ assay, TCR CDR3 regions were amplified from genomic DNA by multiplex PCR. Extracted genomic DNA from each cell subset was distributed evenly across all wells of several immunoSEQ 96-well plates, and each plate was treated as a replicate. Each replicate PCR for sorted subsets received around 200 ng genomic DNA, equal to tens of thousands of T cell genomes. Purified libraries were measured with a Qubit 3.0 fluorometer, size-checked on a Bioanalyzer 2100, and measured again with the KAPA Library Quantification kit. Each immunoSEQ 96-well plate was sequenced on its own single-read 150-cycle Illumina NextSeq 550 flow cell. The published analysis was carried out like this. The immunoSEQ output contained only junctional sequences without quality scores, so filtering could not match that applied to full-length reads. To assign V/J genes and CDR3, sequences were annotated against IMGT germline references using PyIR, a Python wrapper for IgBLAST v1.9. Reads with weak V/J assignments (E-value above 1e-6), missing CDR3, stop codons, out-of-frame junctions, or ambiguous translated residues were removed. V3J clonotypes were defined by identical inferred V gene, J gene, and CDR3 amino acid sequence. The percentage overlap between two repertoires was calculated by dividing the number of shared unique clonotypes by the size of the smaller repertoire. RTK rarefaction, the Chao1 estimator, and Recon v2.1 estimates of unobserved clonotypes were used to assess repertoire richness. For all TCRbeta clonotypes obtained by the gDNA method from a few donors, generation probabilities were computed with OLGA. TCRdb provides this immuneACCESS table in a form limited to in-frame rearrangements. Some clones are lacking; in checked studies, under half of them reflect an unresolved V gene, and why the rest are absent is not known. V and J calls and clone size come straight from that table; D and trimming were deduced from the DNA. The sample yields 1.5 million to 2.5 million clones; approximately 94% were counted once. Together, the top ten hold less than 1.5% of the sample.

The research as a whole found: Sharing across several donors was observed for 5% to 6.5% of naive CD4, under 4% of naive CD8, roughly 2.4% of memory CD4, and about 0.4% of memory CD8 clonotypes. Even with the large sequencing depth, rarefaction of the sorted-subset datasets indicated that sequencing was incomplete. Naive subsets generally had larger estimated clonotype richness than memory subsets did. Clonotypes shared by all four sorted-subset donors showed higher generation probabilities than non-shared clonotypes. Sampling was restricted to blood, and TCR repertoires in tissues likely differ from the TCR repertoires found in blood. The small number of donors limited the genetic and exposure-history diversity represented. Pairwise subsampling indicated that sequencing depth was expected to affect the degree of clonotype sharing among donors.

CD8 naive samples were obtained by positive selection for CCR7 among CD45RO-negative cells, yielding a CD45RA+CCR7+ population from which TemRA cells were excluded. The donors were healthy, HIV-negative adults who had no recently reported acute infections or vaccinations. Every donor was a Caucasian adult residing in Nashville, Tennessee, USA. After blood collection by leukapheresis, PBMCs were isolated using Ficoll-Histopaque density gradient centrifugation and then cryopreserved in the vapor phase of liquid nitrogen. Purity and quantity of every magnetically sorted T cell population were checked by analytical flow cytometry. Genomic DNA was isolated from every sorted fraction and measured by UV absorbance on a Nanodrop 2000c. Taken from the germline V gene, the CDR1 and CDR2 loops are SNHLY and FYNNEI. V and J are truncated by 6 bases and 1 base respectively, leaving an intervening sequence of 10 bases. From cysteine to phenylalanine, the CDR3 is 13 amino acids long. Kept here is only the CDR3 DNA, which spans 39 bases and is read in frame from base 1.

The chain is made from TRBV2 and TRBJ2-7, with no D gene named confidently. Specimen: naive CD8+ T cells sorted from blood. The sample's cell subset or site label, decoded: CD45RA+CCR7+. The TCR sequence derives from a man aged 18 to 29 in good health. DNA sequence: TGTGCCAGCAGGTCTCTCGGGTCCTACGAGCAGTACTTC. The translation is CASRSLGSYEQYF.